The 10 T cell receptor beta chains below were found in one sample sequenced in a study of T cells in Graves' hyperthyroidism and ophthalmopathy. TCR beta CDR3 regions were amplified from RNA. A first-round RT-PCR of the TCR CDR3 used the HTBI primer set. MiXCR, applied by TCRdb to the multiplex PCR reads, yields one record per CDR3 protein. The sample lists fewer than 350,000 distinct CDR3 sequences; about 15% were seen once. The sample comprised blood. Receptor source: a woman aged 45 to 65 with Graves' hyperthyroidism that later progressed to Graves' ophthalmopathy.

This clonotype was seen more than once but under ten times. The genes are TRBV5-1 and TRBJ1-1; 7 nucleotides align to TRBD1. The trim removed 1 base at V and 2 bases at J, leaving 11 bases unmatched. The CDR3 has 17 amino acids. Looked up from germline, CDR1 is SGHRS and CDR2 is YFSETQ. This CDR3 reads CASSLFKRDSTNTEAFF. CDR3 nucleotide sequence: TGCGCCAGCAGCTTGTTTAAAAGGGACAGTACAAACACTGAAGCTTTCTTT.

This clonotype has only a few counts. V and J are TRBV5-5 and TRBJ1-6, with TRBD1 as a possible D gene (5 bases). CDR3 size: 13 residues. CDR1 is SGHKS, CDR2 YYEKEE, per germline (reference sequence). V was cut by 4 bases and J by 9 bases, with 11 bases left in between. The CDR3 protein is CASSRAGTSPLHF. The DNA for the CDR3 is TGTGCCAGCAGCCGAGCCGGGACTTCACCCCTCCACTTT.

This clonotype was picked up many times. The V gene is TRBV5-1, the J gene TRBJ1-4, with TRBD1 as a possible D gene (6 bases). V was pared by 3 bases and J by 8 bases, with 14 bases between. This CDR3 is built from 14 residues. Germline V lookup: CDR1 SGHRS, CDR2 YFSETQ. CDR3 in DNA: TGCGCCAGCAGCTACTGGGGGCCAGGGGAAAAACTGTTTTTT. The encoded protein is CASSYWGPGEKLFF.

This clonotype occurred many times. This rearrangement joins TRBV15 to TRBJ2-1; the match to TRBD2 covers 8 bases. Germline CDR1 reads LNHNV; CDR2 reads YYDKDF (reference sequence). The V and J ends lost 7 bases and 4 bases, in that order; junction bases with no gene match: 6. The CDR3 totals 14 residues. CDR3 amino acids: CATTISGAYNEQFF. The CDR3, as DNA: TGTGCCACCACGATTAGCGGGGCATACAATGAGCAGTTCTTC.

This clonotype came up many times. The chain links TRBV20-1 to TRBJ2-1, with a possible D match to TRBD2 (5 bases). V gave up 5 bases and J gave up 7 bases, with 15 bases separating them. The germline gives CDR1 DFQATT, CDR2 SNEGSKA (reference sequence). The CDR3 runs to 13 residues. CDR3 sequence: CSAPHGVGNEQFF. For the CDR3, the DNA is TGCAGTGCTCCTCACGGGGTGGGTAATGAGCAGTTCTTC.

In its sample, this clonotype was seen many times. The chain has TRBV2 and TRBJ1-6; 9 nucleotides line up with TRBD1. CDR1 and CDR2 from the germline V gene are SNHLY and FYNNEI. This CDR3 has 14 amino acids. J was trimmed by 7 bases and V by 3 bases; bases with no gene match: 1. The CDR3 reads CASSDTGGNSPLHF. In DNA form, the CDR3 reads TGTGCCAGCAGTGATACAGGGGGCAATTCACCCCTCCACTTT.

This clonotype came up many times. This chain uses TRBV27 with TRBJ2-1, with a tentative D call TRBD2 (5 bases). The germline CDR1 and CDR2 sequences are MNHEY and SMNVEV (reference sequence). The CDR3 sequence is 12 residues long. The V end lost 3 bases, the J end lost 9 bases, and 9 bases lay between the germline ends. CDR3: CASSFGLAEQFF. The CDR3 DNA is TGTGCCAGCAGTTTCGGGCTAGCTGAGCAGTTCTTC.

This clonotype was recorded at least ten times. This chain joins TRBV20-1 and TRBJ2-1; the match to TRBD2 covers 10 bases. V lost 5 bases and J lost 0; bases outside the gene matches: 4. The CDR3 is 15 residues long. CDR1 is DFQATT and CDR2 is SNEGSKA in the germline V gene (reference sequence). The CDR3: CSASSGRVSYNEQFF. The CDR3 DNA reads TGCAGTGCTTCCAGCGGGAGGGTCTCCTACAATGAGCAGTTCTTC.

This clonotype has at least ten counts. This chain joins TRBV27 and TRBJ1-1, with D perhaps TRBD1 (6 bases). Germline CDR1 is MNHEY and CDR2 is SMNVEV (reference sequence). The germline V and J ends were trimmed by 6 bases and 0 bases, with 14 bases remaining between them. The CDR3 loop spans 15 amino acids. CDR3 in amino acids: CASRPTGRMNTEAFF. The CDR3 nucleotides read TGTGCCAGCAGACCGACAGGACGCATGAACACTGAAGCTTTCTTT.

This clonotype appeared a few times. V gene TRBV29-1 combines with J gene TRBJ1-3; D remains unclear. This CDR3 spans 13 amino acids. Trimming left V 6 bases short and J 0 bases short, with 9 bases between. Germline assignment: CDR1 SQVTM and CDR2 ANQGSEA. CDR3 in amino acids: CSVGPNSGNTIYF. The CDR3 DNA follows: TGCAGCGTCGGACCGAACTCTGGAAACACCATATATTTT.